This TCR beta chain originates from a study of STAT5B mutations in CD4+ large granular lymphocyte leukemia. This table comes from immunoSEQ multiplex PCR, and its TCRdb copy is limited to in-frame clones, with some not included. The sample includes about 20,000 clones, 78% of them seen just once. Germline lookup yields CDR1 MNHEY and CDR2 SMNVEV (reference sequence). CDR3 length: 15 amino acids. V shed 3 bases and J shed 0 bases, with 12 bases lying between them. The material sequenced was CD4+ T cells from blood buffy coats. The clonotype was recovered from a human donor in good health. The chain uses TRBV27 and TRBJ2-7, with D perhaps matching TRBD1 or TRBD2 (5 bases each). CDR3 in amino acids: CASSFGAQSSYEQYF. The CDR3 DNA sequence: TGTGCCAGCAGTTTCGGGGCCCAAAGCTCCTACGAGCAGTACTTC.